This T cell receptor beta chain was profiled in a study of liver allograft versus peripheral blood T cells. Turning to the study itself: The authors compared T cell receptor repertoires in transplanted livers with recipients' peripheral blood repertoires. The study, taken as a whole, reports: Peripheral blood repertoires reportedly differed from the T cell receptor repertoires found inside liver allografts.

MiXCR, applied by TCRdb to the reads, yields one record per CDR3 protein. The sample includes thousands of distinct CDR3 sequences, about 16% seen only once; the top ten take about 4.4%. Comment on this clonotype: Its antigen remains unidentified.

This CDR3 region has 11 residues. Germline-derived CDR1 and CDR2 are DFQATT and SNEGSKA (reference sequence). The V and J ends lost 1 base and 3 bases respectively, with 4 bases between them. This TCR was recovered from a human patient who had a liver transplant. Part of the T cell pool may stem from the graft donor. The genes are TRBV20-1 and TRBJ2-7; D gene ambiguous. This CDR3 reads CSARVNYEQYF. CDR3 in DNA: TGCAGTGCTAGAGTCAACTACGAGCAGTACTTC.